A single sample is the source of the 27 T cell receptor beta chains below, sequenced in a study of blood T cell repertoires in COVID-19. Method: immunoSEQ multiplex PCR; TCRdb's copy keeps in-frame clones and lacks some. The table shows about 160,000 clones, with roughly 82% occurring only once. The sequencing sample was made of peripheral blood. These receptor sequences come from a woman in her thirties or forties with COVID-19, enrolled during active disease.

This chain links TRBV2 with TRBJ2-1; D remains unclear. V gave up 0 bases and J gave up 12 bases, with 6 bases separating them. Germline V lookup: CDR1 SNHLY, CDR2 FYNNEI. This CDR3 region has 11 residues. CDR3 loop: CASSEALLQFF. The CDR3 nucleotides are TGTGCCAGCAGTGAAGCACTACTGCAGTTCTTC.

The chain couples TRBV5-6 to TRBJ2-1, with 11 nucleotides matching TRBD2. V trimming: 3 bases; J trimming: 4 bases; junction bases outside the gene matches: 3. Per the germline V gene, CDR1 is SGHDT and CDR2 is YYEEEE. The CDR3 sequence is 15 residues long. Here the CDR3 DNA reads TGTGCCAGCAGCTCACTAGCGGGGGCTTACAATGAGCAGTTCTTC. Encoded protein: CASSSLAGAYNEQFF. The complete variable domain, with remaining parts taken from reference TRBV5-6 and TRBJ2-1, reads DAGVTQSPTHLIKTRGQQVTLRCSPKSGHDTVSWYQQALGQGPQFIFQYYEEEERQRGNFPDRFSGHQFPNYSSELNVNALLLGDSALYLCASSSLAGAYNEQFFGPGTRLTVL.

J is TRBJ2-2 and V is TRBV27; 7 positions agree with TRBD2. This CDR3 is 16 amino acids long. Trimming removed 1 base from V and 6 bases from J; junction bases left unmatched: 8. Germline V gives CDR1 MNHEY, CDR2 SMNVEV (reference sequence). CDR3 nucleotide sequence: TGTGCCAGCAGTTTATGGTTCAGCGGGAAGGCCGGGGAGCTGTTTTTT. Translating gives CASSLWFSGKAGELFF.

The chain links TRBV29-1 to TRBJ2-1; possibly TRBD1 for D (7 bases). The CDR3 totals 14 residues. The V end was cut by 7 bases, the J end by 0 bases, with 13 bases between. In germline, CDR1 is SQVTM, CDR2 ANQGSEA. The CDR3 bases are TGCAGCGGCTGGGGGGACAGCTCCTACAATGAGCAGTTCTTC. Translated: CSGWGDSSYNEQFF.

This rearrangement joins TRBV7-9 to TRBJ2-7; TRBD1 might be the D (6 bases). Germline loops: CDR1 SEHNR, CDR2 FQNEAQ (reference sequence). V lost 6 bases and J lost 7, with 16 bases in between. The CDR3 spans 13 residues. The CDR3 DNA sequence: TGTGCCAGCAGGAAAGAGGGGGTCGGGGAGCAGTACTTC. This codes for CASRKEGVGEQYF.

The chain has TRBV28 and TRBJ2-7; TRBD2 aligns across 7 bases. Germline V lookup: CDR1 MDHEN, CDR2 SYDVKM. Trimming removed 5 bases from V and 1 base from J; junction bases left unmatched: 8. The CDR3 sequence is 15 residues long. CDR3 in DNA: TGTGCCAGCAGTCTCGAGCGGGATAGTTCCTACGAGCAGTACTTC. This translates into CASSLERDSSYEQYF.

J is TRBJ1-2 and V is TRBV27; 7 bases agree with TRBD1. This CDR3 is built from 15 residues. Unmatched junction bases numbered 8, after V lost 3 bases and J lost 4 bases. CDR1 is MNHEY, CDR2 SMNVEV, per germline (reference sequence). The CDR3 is CASSFLGQEGYGYTF. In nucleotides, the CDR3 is TGTGCCAGCAGTTTTCTCGGACAGGAGGGCTATGGCTACACCTTC.

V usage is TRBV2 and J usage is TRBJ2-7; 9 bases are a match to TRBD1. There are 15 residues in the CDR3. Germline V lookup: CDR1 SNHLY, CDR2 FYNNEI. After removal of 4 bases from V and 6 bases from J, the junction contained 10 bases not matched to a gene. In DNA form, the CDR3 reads TGTGCCAGCAGTGTTGGTGGGACAGGGTCAGGCGAGCAGTACTTC. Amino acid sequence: CASSVGGTGSGEQYF.

DNA for the CDR3: TGTGCCAGCAGCTTAGGTAGCGGACCCTCCTACGAGCAGTACTTC. This gives the protein CASSLGSGPSYEQYF. The V and J genes are TRBV11-2 and TRBJ2-7, with a possible D match to TRBD2 (6 bases). The germline V gene has CDR1 SGHAT and CDR2 FQNNGV. Trimming removed 1 base from V and 0 bases from J, with 10 bases in between. The CDR3 is 15 amino acids.

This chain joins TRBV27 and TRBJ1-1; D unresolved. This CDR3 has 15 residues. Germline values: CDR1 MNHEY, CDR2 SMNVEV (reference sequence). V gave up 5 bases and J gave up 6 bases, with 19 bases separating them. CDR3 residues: CASSPRSGSRAEAFF. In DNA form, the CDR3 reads TGTGCCAGCAGTCCGCGGAGCGGTTCCCGGGCTGAAGCTTTCTTT.

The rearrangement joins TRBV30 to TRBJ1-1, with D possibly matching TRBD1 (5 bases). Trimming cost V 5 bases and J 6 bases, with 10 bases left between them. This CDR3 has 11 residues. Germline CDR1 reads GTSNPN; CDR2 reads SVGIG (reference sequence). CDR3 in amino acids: CAWGDSAEAFF. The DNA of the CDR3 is TGTGCCTGGGGGGACTCGGCTGAAGCTTTCTTT.

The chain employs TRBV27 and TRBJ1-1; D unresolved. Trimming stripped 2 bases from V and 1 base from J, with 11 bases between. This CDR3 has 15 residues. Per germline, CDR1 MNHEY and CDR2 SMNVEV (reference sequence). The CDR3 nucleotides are TGTGCCAGCAGTTTAGCCTTTACGGGGAACACTGAAGCTTTCTTT. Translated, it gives CASSLAFTGNTEAFF.

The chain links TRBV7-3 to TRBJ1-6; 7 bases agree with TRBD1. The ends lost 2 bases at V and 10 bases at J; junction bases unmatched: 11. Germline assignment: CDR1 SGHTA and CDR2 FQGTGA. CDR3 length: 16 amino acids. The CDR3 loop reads CASSLPRDSQRSPLHF. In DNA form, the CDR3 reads TGTGCCAGCAGCTTACCCCGGGACAGCCAGAGGTCACCCCTCCACTTT.

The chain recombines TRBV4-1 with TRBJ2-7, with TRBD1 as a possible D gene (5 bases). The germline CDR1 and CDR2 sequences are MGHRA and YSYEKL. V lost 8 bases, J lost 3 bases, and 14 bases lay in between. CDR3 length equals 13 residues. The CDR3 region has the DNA TGCGCCAGCTCCAAGACAGACCGCTACGAGCAGTACTTC. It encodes CASSKTDRYEQYF.

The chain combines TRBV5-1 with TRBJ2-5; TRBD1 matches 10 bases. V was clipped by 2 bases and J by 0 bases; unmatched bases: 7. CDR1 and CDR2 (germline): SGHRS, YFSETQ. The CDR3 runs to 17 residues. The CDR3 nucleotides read TGCGCCAGCAGCTTCGGTGACAGGGGGCTAAACCAAGAGACCCAGTACTTC. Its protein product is CASSFGDRGLNQETQYF.

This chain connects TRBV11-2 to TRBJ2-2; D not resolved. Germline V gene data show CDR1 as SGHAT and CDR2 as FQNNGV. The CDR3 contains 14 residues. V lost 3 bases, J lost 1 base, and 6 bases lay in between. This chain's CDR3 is CASSFGVNTGELFF. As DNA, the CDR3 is TGTGCCAGCAGCTTTGGAGTGAACACCGGGGAGCTGTTTTTT.

CDR3 DNA: TGTGCCAGCAGCTTATCCCCTCTCTCCAGGGTAACCGGGGAGCTGTTTTTT. This sequence encodes CASSLSPLSRVTGELFF. This rearrangement joins TRBV7-3 to TRBJ2-2; a weak D match, TRBD1 (5 bases). In germline, CDR1 is SGHTA, CDR2 FQGTGA. V was pared by 2 bases and J by 5 bases, with 18 bases between. The CDR3 is made up of 17 amino acids. Using reference TRBV7-3 and TRBJ2-2 for the parts outside the CDR3, the full variable domain is GAGVSQTPSNKVTEKGKYVELRCDPISGHTALYWYRQSLGQGPEFLIYFQGTGAADDSGLPNDRFFAVRPEGSVSTLKIQRTERGDSAVYLCASSLSPLSRVTGELFFGEGSRLTVL.

In DNA form, the CDR3 reads TGTGCCAGCAGCTTAAGGGACAGGGCTAACTATGGCTACACCTTC. Translated, it gives CASSLRDRANYGYTF. The gene calls are TRBV11-2 and TRBJ1-2; 9 nucleotides agree with TRBD1. Germline V lookup: CDR1 SGHAT, CDR2 FQNNGV. This CDR3 is built from 15 residues. The V and J ends lost 2 bases and 0 bases, in that order; junction bases with no gene match: 1.

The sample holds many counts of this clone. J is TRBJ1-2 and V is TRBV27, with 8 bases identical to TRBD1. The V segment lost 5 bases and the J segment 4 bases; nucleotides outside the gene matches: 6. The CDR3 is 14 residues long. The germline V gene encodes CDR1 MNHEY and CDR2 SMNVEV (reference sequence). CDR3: CASSIGDRGYGYTF. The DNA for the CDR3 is TGTGCCAGCAGTATCGGTGACAGGGGCTATGGCTACACCTTC.

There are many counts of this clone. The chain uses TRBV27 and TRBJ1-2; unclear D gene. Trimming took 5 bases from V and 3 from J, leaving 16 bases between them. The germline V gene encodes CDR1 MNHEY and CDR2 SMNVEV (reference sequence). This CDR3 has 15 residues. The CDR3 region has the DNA TGTGCCAGCAGTCCCCAGGAGGCGTTATACTATGGCTACACCTTC. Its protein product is CASSPQEALYYGYTF.

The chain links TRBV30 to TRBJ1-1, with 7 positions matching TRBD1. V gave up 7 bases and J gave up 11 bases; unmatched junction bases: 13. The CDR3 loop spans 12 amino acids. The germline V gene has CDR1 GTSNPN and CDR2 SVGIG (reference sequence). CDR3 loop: CALNAGTVGAFF. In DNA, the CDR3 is TGTGCCTTAAACGCCGGGACAGTGGGCGCTTTCTTT.

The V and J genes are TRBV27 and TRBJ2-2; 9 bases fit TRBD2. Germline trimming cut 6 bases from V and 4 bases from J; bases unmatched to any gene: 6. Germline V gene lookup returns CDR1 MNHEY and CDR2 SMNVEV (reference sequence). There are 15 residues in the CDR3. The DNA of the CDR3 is TGTGCCAGCAGAAGCGCTAGCGGGACCACCGGGGAGCTGTTTTTT. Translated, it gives CASRSASGTTGELFF.

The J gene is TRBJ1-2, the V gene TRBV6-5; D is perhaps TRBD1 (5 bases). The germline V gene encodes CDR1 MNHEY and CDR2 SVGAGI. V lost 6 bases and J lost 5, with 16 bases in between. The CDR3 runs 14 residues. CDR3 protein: CASRPTAGRYGYTF. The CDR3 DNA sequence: TGTGCCAGCAGACCGACTGCAGGGAGGTATGGCTACACCTTC.

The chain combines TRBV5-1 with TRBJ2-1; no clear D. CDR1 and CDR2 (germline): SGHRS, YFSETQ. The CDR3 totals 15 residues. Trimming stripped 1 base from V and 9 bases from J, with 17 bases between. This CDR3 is CASSLNGNTPGEQFF. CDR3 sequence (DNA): TGCGCCAGCAGCTTGAATGGAAATACCCCAGGTGAGCAGTTCTTC.

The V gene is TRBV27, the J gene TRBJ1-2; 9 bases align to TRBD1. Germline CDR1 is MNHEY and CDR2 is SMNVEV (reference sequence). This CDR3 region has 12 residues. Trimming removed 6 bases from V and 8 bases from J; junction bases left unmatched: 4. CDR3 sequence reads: CASRLTGGGYTF. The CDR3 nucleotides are TGTGCCAGCAGGCTTACAGGGGGCGGCTACACCTTC.

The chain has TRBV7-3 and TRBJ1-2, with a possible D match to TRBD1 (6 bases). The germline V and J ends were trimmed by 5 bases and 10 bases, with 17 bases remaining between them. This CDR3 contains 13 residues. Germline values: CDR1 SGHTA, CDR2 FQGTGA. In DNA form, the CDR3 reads TGTGCCAGCAGCCCGGGGGGCCTCACACTCTACACCTTC. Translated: CASSPGGLTLYTF.

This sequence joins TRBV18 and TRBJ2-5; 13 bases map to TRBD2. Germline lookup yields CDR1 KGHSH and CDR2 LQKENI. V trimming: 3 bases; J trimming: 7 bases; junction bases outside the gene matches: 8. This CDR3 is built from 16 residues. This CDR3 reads CASSPSSGTSGTTQYF. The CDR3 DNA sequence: TGTGCCAGCTCACCCAGCTCGGGGACTAGCGGGACGACCCAGTACTTC.